This T cell receptor beta chain was identified in a study of T-cell reconstitution after alpha-beta-depleted transplantation in children. Germline V gene sequence: CDR1 MGHDK, CDR2 SYGVNS. The CDR3 totals 13 residues. V was pared by 3 bases and J by 7 bases, with 9 bases between. As it was prepared, the TCRbeta library received unique molecular identifiers. Each CDR3 protein is one row after TCRdb ran MiXCR on the PCR reads. The sample includes under 300,000 distinct CDR3 sequences, approximately 10% seen only once; the top ten take less than 25%. The chain recombines TRBV25-1 with TRBJ2-2, with D unresolved. This TCR came from a male patient aged 2-15 years who had a stem cell transplant for chronic granulomatous disease, so the T cells may come from the graft donor. The input for sequencing was peripheral blood, taken 180 days after TCRalphabeta/CD19-depleted stem cell transplant. The CDR3 DNA sequence: TGTGCCAGCAGTGATACGTTTGTCGGGGAGCTGTTTTTT. Translated: CASSDTFVGELFF. Full variable domain (missing parts from reference TRBV25-1 and TRBJ2-2): EADIYQTPRYLVIGTGKKITLECSQTMGHDKMYWYQQDPGMELHLIHYSYGVNSTEKGDLSSESTVSRIRTEHFPLTLESARPSHTSQYLCASSDTFVGELFFGEGSRLTVL.